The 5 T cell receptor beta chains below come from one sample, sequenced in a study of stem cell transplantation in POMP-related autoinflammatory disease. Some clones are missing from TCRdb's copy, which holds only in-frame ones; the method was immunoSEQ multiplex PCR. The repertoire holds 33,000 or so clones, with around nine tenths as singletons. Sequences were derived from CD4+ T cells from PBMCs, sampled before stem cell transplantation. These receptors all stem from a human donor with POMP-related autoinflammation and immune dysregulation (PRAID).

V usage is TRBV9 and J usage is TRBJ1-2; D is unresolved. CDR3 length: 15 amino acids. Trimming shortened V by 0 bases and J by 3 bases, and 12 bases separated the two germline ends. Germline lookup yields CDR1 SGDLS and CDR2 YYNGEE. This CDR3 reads CASSVVDKSYYGYTF. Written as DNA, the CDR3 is TGTGCCAGCAGCGTAGTCGACAAGTCGTACTATGGCTACACCTTC.

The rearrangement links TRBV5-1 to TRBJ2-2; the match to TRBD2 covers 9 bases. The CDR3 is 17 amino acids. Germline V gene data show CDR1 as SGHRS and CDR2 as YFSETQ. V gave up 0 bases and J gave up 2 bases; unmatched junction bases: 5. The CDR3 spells CASSLAFSGGNTGELFF. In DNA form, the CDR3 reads TGCGCCAGCAGCTTGGCCTTTAGCGGGGGAAACACCGGGGAGCTGTTTTTT.

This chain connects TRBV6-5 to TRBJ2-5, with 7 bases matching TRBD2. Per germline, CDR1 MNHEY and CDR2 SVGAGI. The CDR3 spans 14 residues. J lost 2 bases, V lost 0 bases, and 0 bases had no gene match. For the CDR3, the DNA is TGTGCCAGCAGTTACTCTAGCGGGCAAGAGACCCAGTACTTC. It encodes CASSYSSGQETQYF.

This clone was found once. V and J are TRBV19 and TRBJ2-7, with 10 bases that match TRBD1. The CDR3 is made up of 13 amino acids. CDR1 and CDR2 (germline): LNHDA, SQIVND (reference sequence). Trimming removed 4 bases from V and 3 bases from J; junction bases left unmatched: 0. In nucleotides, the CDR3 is TGTGCCAGTAGTAGGACAGGGGGCTACGAGCAGTACTTC. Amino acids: CASSRTGGYEQYF.

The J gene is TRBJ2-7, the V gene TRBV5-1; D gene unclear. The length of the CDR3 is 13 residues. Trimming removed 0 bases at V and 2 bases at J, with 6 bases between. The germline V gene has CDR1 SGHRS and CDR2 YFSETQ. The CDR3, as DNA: TGCGCCAGCAGCTTGGTGGCGGCCTACGAGCAGTACTTC. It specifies CASSLVAAYEQYF.